This paragraph reports one T cell receptor beta chain. Its antigen remains unknown. This CDR3 spans 14 amino acids. The trim removed 3 bases at V and 7 bases at J, leaving 3 bases unmatched. Germline lookup yields CDR1 LNHDA and CDR2 SQIVND (reference sequence). TCRdb's copy holds only in-frame clones and misses some; the assay was immunoSEQ multiplex PCR. The repertoire includes some 19,000 clones, roughly 82% of them detected once, and less than 50% sits in the top ten. The source of the sample is a study of T cell responses to AZD1222 COVID-19 vaccine. Study-wide background: Both about-4-week and about-12-week second-dose recipients were combined. Overall study findings and caveats: Unmutated variant regions are reportedly the target of nearly half of TCRs that are spike-specific. The span of vaccine-associated CD4 TCRs extended across spike, with dominance at 160-218 and 743-854. A mostly white British donor set with more females was recruited, and clonal diversity was possibly underestimated.

The sample consisted of peripheral blood, taken on day 0 of AZD1222 vaccination. The rearrangement joins TRBV19 to TRBJ1-6, with 7 bases that match TRBD1. The origin of this receptor is an adult in good health. Here the CDR3 DNA reads TGTGCCAGTAGTATCGACAGGGTAAATTCACCCCTCCACTTT. Translating gives CASSIDRVNSPLHF.